One and the same sample provided the 7 T cell receptor beta chains below, sequenced in a study of cytomegalovirus exposure and HLA in healthy donors. The PCR ran on 60 Vbeta and 13 Jbeta primers. Only in-frame clones appear in the TCRdb table, and some are missing; sequencing was by immunoSEQ multiplex PCR. The table includes around 63,000 clones, roughly three quarters detected once. The source material was PBMCs. Every receptor here comes from a woman aged 25 to 45 in good health and CMV-seronegative.

The chain carries TRBV9 and TRBJ2-2, with TRBD2 matching over 13 bases. Trimming took 0 bases from V and 2 from J; bases not matched to a gene: 7. The CDR3 loop spans 19 amino acids. Germline V CDR1 and CDR2: SGDLS, YYNGEE. DNA for the CDR3: TGTGCCAGCAGCGTAGCTACCCGGACTAGCGGGAGTAACACCGGGGAGCTGTTTTTT. Translated: CASSVATRTSGSNTGELFF.

This clone was counted a few times. The chain links TRBV7-9 to TRBJ1-2; the match to TRBD1 covers 9 bases. J gave up 4 bases and V 3 bases, and 9 bases lay outside the gene matches. Germline values: CDR1 SEHNR, CDR2 FQNEAQ (reference sequence). This CDR3 is built from 16 residues. CDR3 residues: CASSFDKDRGGYGYTF. The CDR3 nucleotides read TGTGCCAGCAGCTTCGATAAGGACAGGGGTGGCTATGGCTACACCTTC. Full variable domain (outside the CDR3, taken from reference TRBV7-9 and TRBJ1-2): DTGVSQNPRHKITKRGQNVTFRCDPISEHNRLYWYRQTLGQGPEFLTYFQNEAQLEKSRLLSDRFSAERPKGSFSTLEIQRTEQGDSAMYLCASSFDKDRGGYGYTFGSGTRLTVV.

V usage is TRBV5-1 and J usage is TRBJ1-2; possible D gene TRBD1, 5 bases. The CDR3 is 16 amino acids. Looked up from germline, CDR1 is SGHRS and CDR2 is YFSETQ. V lost 8 bases, J lost 2 bases, and 22 bases lay in between. The DNA for the CDR3 is TGCGCCAGATGGGGACGCCGGGGGATAGGGAACTATGGCTACACCTTC. Its protein is CARWGRRGIGNYGYTF. Variable domain in full (rest from reference TRBV5-1 and TRBJ1-2): KAGVTQTPRYLIKTRGQQVTLSCSPISGHRSVSWYQQTPGQGLQFLFEYFSETQRNKGNFPGRFSGRQFSNSRSEMNVSTLELGDSALYLCARWGRRGIGNYGYTFGSGTRLTVV.

This chain uses TRBV19 with TRBJ1-1; TRBD1 is a possible D gene (6 bases). The CDR3 length is 14 residues. V gave up 3 bases and J gave up 1 base, with 9 bases separating them. The germline gives CDR1 LNHDA, CDR2 SQIVND (reference sequence). The CDR3: CASSISGANTEAFF. CDR3 nucleotide sequence: TGTGCCAGTAGTATCTCAGGGGCGAACACTGAAGCTTTCTTT.

This clone has a handful of counts. This chain joins TRBV7-8 and TRBJ2-1, with 9 bases that match TRBD2. With 3 bases clipped from V and 7 bases from J, the junction kept 4 bases outside the gene matches. The CDR3 loop spans 14 amino acids. The germline CDR1 and CDR2 sequences are SGHVS and FQNEAQ. The CDR3 region is CASSFSGGLNEQFF. DNA for the CDR3: TGTGCCAGCAGCTTTAGCGGGGGATTAAATGAGCAGTTCTTC.

The sample holds one count of this clone. The chain couples TRBV4-3 to TRBJ1-2; D might be TRBD1 (6 bases). Germline-derived CDR1 and CDR2 are LGHNA and YSLEER. CDR3 size: 13 residues. Trimming stripped 4 bases from V and 7 bases from J, with 13 bases between. CDR3 residues: CASSPGGGRGYTF. CDR3 bases: TGCGCCAGCAGCCCCGGTGGGGGCCGTGGCTACACCTTC.

The J gene is TRBJ1-2, the V gene TRBV7-2; no definite D call. The CDR3 length is 14 residues. Trimming cost V 7 bases and J 0 bases, with 12 bases left between them. From germline, CDR1 is SGHTA and CDR2 FQGNSA. CDR3 in DNA: TGTGCCAGCACCCCCTCCGTTGCTAACTATGGCTACACCTTC. Protein sequence: CASTPSVANYGYTF.